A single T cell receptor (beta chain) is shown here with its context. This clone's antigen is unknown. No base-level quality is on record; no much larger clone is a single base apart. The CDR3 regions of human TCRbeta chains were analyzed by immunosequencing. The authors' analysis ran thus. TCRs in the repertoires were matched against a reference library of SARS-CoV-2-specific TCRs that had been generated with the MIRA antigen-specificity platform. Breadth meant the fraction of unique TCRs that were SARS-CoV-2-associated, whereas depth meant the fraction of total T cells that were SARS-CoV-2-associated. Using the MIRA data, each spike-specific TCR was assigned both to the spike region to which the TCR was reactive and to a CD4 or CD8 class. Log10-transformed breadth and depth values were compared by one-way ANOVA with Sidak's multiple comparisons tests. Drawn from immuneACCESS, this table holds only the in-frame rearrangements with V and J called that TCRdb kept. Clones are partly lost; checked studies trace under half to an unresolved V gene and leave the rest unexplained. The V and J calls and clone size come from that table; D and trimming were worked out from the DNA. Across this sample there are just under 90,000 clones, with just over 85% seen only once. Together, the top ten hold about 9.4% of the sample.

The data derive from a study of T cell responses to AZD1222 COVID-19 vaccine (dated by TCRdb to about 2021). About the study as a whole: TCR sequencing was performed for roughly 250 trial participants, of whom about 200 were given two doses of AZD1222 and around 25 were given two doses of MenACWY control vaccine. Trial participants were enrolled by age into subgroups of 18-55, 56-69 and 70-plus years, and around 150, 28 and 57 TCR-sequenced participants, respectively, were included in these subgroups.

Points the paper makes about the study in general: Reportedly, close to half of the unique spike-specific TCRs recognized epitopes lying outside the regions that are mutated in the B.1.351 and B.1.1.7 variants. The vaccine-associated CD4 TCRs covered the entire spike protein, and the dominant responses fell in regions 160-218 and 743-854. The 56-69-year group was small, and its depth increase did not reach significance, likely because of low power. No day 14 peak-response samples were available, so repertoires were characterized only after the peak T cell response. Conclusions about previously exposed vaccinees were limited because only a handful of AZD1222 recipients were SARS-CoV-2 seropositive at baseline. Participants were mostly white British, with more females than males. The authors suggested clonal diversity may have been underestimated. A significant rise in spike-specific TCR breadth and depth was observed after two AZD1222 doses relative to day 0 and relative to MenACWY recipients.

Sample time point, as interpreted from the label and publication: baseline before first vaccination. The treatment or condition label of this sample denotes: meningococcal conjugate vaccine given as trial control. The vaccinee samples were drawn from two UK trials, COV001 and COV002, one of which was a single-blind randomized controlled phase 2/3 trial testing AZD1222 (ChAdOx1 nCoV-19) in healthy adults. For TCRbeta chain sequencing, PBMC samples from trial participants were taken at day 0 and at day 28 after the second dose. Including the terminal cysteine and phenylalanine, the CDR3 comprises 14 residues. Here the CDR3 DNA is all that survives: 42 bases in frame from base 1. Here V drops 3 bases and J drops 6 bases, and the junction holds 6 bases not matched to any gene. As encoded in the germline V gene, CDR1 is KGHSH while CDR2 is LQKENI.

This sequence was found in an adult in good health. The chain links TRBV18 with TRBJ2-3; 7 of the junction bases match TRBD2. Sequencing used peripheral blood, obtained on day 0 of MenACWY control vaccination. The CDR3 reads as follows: CASSPPSGYDTQYF. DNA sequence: TGTGCCAGCTCACCCCCTAGCGGCTACGATACGCAGTATTTT. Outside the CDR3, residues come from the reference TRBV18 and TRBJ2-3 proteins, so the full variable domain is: NAGVMQNPRHLVRRRGQEARLRCSPMKGHSHVYWYRQLPEEGLKFMVYLQKENIIDESGMPKERFSAEFPKEGPSILRIQQVVRGDSAAYFCASSPPSGYDTQYFGPGTRLTVL.